Listed here are 21 T cell receptor beta chains from one sample, sequenced in a study of glioma-infiltrating T cells after dendritic cell vaccination. Data came from immunoSEQ multiplex PCR; TCRdb stores just in-frame clones and leaves some out. Of tens of thousands of clones detected, approximately 80% appear once; the ten largest clones hold around 2.3%. This material consisted of blood, taken before dendritic cell vaccination. The receptors here all came from a human donor with glioblastoma.

V and J are TRBV18 and TRBJ1-4; perhaps TRBD1 as D (5 bases). This CDR3 contains 19 residues. Germline V gene lookup returns CDR1 KGHSH and CDR2 LQKENI. V was trimmed by 4 bases and J by 0 bases, leaving 21 bases between them. The CDR3 DNA is TGTGCCAGCTCACGCTACTCCGGGGGGTCAACTACAACTAATGAAAAACTGTTTTTT. Protein product: CASSRYSGGSTTTNEKLFF.

The V and J genes are TRBV7-5 and TRBJ2-7; the DNA was not used to check the table's D call, TRBD2. TRBV7-5 is marked as a pseudogene. The CDR3 runs 15 residues. CDR3 DNA sequence: TGTGCCAGAAGCTTCAAGGAGGGCTTCTCCTACGAGCAGTACGTC. It is translated as CARSFKEGFSYEQYV.

The chain carries TRBV5-4 and TRBJ1-2, with D unclear. This CDR3 comprises 15 residues. V lost 0 bases, J lost 0 bases, and 9 bases lay in between. Germline CDR1 is SGHNT and CDR2 is YYREEE (reference sequence). DNA for the CDR3: TGTGCCAGCAGCTTGGGGGCTCCAGCTAACTATGGCTACACCTTC. Its protein product is CASSLGAPANYGYTF.

The chain has TRBV11-3 and TRBJ1-1; TRBD1 matches 7 bases. CDR1 and CDR2 (germline): SGHNT, YENEEA. The V and J ends lost 3 bases and 7 bases, in that order; junction bases with no gene match: 8. The CDR3 spans 14 residues. CDR3: CASSLTGSPGEAFF. CDR3 nucleotide sequence: TGTGCCAGCAGCTTGACAGGGTCCCCGGGTGAAGCTTTCTTT.

The J gene is TRBJ2-4, the V gene TRBV9, with 9 bases matching TRBD1. The length of the CDR3 is 15 residues. Trimming at V came to 3 bases and at J to 6 bases, leaving 7 bases not matched to a gene. The V gene's germline CDR1 is SGDLS and CDR2 YYNGEE. The CDR3 here is CASSGPGTGPNIQYF. The CDR3 DNA is TGTGCCAGCAGCGGTCCAGGGACAGGGCCAAACATTCAGTACTTC.

This chain uses TRBV9 with TRBJ2-6, with D possibly matching TRBD1 (6 bases). Germline V gene sequence: CDR1 SGDLS, CDR2 YYNGEE. Trimming removed 4 bases from V and 1 base from J, with 15 bases in between. This CDR3 contains 17 residues. CDR3 nucleotides: TGTGCCAGCAGCACCGACAGGTATGGGTCTGGGGCCAACGTCCTGACTTTC. Protein: CASSTDRYGSGANVLTF.

The rearrangement links TRBV19 to TRBJ2-1; a weak D match, TRBD2 (6 bases). V was shortened by 6 bases and J by 12 bases, with 15 bases between the two germline ends. The V gene's germline CDR1 is LNHDA and CDR2 SQIVND (reference sequence). This CDR3 spans 12 amino acids. The DNA for the CDR3 is TGTGCCAGTAGGGGAGGAGGATCTGGGCAGTTCTTC. Its translation: CASRGGGSGQFF. Supplemented by reference TRBV19 and TRBJ2-1, the full variable domain reads DGGITQSPKYLFRKEGQNVTLSCEQNLNHDAMYWYRQDPGQGLRLIYYSQIVNDFQKGDIAEGYSVSREKKESFPLTVTSAQKNPTAFYLCASRGGGSGQFFGPGTRLTVL.

The genes are TRBV7-3 and TRBJ2-2; TRBD2 aligns across 8 bases. The V segment lost 0 bases and the J segment 5 bases; nucleotides outside the gene matches: 11. Germline V CDR1 and CDR2: SGHTA, FQGTGA. This CDR3 is 18 amino acids long. CDR3 in amino acids: CASSLTVVGLGDTGELFF. The DNA of the CDR3 is TGTGCCAGCAGCTTAACGGTGGTGGGACTAGGAGATACCGGGGAGCTGTTTTTT.

V usage is TRBV5-1 and J usage is TRBJ2-1, with D perhaps TRBD2 (7 bases). V was cut by 5 bases and J by 1 base, with 13 bases left in between. This CDR3 is built from 15 residues. Germline CDR1 reads SGHRS; CDR2 reads YFSETQ. CDR3 DNA: TGCGCCAGCAGATTCGGGGGGACATCCTACAATGAGCAGTTCTTC. Translated: CASRFGGTSYNEQFF.

As to this clone: The junction and the germline gene differ at one end; a read error may be behind it. The J gene is TRBJ2-2, the V gene TRBV9; D gene ambiguous. Germline-derived CDR1 and CDR2 are SGDLS and YYNGEE. The CDR3 is 15 amino acids. The CDR3 DNA follows: TGTGCCAGCACCGTATCAGGCTTTCTCACCGGGGAGCTGTTTTTT. The encoded protein is CASTVSGFLTGELFF.

The V and J genes are TRBV7-2 and TRBJ2-2, with 8 bases identical to TRBD1. The germline gives CDR1 SGHTA, CDR2 FQGNSA. Trimming took 4 bases from V and 5 from J; bases not matched to a gene: 3. This CDR3 has 14 amino acids. DNA of the CDR3: TGTGCCAGCAGCTCGGACAGGGTAACCGGGGAGCTGTTTTTT. Translating gives CASSSDRVTGELFF.

This chain connects TRBV6-1 to TRBJ1-5, with D tentatively TRBD1 (6 bases). Germline V CDR1 and CDR2: MNHNS, SASEGT. The germline V and J ends were trimmed by 9 bases and 7 bases, with 16 bases remaining between them. The length of the CDR3 is 13 residues. The CDR3 nucleotides read TGTGCCAGTAGATCACAGGGCCCCCAGCCCCAGCATTTT. It codes for CASRSQGPQPQHF.

This chain links TRBV9 with TRBJ1-2, with D perhaps TRBD1 (5 bases). V gave up 3 bases and J gave up 8 bases, with 17 bases separating them. Looked up from germline, CDR1 is SGDLS and CDR2 is YYNGEE. The CDR3 covers 14 residues. Here the CDR3 DNA reads TGTGCCAGCAGCGCCTCCGCCAGGGCGGAAGGCTACACCTTC. It codes for CASSASARAEGYTF. The complete variable domain, with remaining parts taken from reference TRBV9 and TRBJ1-2, reads DSGVTQTPKHLITATGQRVTLRCSPRSGDLSVYWYQQSLDQGLQFLIQYYNGEERAKGNILERFSAQQFPDLHSELNLSSLELGDSALYFCASSASARAEGYTFGSGTRLTVV.

The chain is built from TRBV11-2 and TRBJ2-1, with a possible D match to TRBD2 (5 bases). V was pared by 3 bases and J by 1 base, with 19 bases between. Germline V gene sequence: CDR1 SGHAT, CDR2 FQNNGV. This CDR3 region has 18 residues. CDR3 region: CASSLNPPGVQSYNEQFF. Here the CDR3 DNA reads TGTGCCAGCAGCTTGAATCCGCCCGGGGTGCAGTCCTACAATGAGCAGTTCTTC.

This clone was recorded only once. The chain combines TRBV30 with TRBJ1-4, with a tentative D call TRBD1 (5 bases). The germline CDR1 and CDR2 sequences are GTSNPN and SVGIG (reference sequence). Trimming left V 4 bases short and J 7 bases short, with 16 bases between. This CDR3 spans 14 amino acids. CDR3 loop: CAWTPGTAVEKLFF. Written as DNA, the CDR3 is TGTGCCTGGACCCCAGGGACTGCGGTTGAAAAACTGTTTTTT. Combining the CDR3 with reference TRBV30 and TRBJ1-4 gives the whole variable domain SQTIHQWPATLVQPVGSPLSLECTVEGTSNPNLYWYRQAAGRGLQLLFYSVGIGQISSEVPQNLSASRPQDRQFILSSKKLLLSDSGFYLCAWTPGTAVEKLFFGSGTQLSVL.

The gene calls are TRBV11-2 and TRBJ2-1; D might be TRBD1 (5 bases). In germline, CDR1 is SGHAT, CDR2 FQNNGV. The CDR3 sequence is 13 residues long. V lost 5 bases and J lost 6, with 11 bases in between. This CDR3 reads CASSAAGSNEQFF. The CDR3 nucleotides read TGTGCCAGCAGCGCCGCAGGGTCCAATGAGCAGTTCTTC.

V is TRBV6-1 and J is TRBJ1-1; no clear D. V lost 6 bases and J lost 8, with 16 bases in between. The length of the CDR3 is 13 residues. Germline loops: CDR1 MNHNS, CDR2 SASEGT. This CDR3 is CASSRARAAEAFF. As DNA, the CDR3 is TGTGCCAGCAGCCGCGCCCGCGCCGCGGAAGCTTTCTTT.

V usage is TRBV7-8 and J usage is TRBJ2-1, with D tentatively TRBD2 (7 bases). Per the germline V gene, CDR1 is SGHVS and CDR2 is FQNEAQ. V lost 5 bases to trimming and J lost 4 bases, with 21 bases between them. CDR3 size: 17 residues. CDR3 sequence reads: CASSPGGAGAGYNEQFF. The CDR3 DNA follows: TGTGCCAGCAGCCCGGGCGGGGCGGGGGCGGGGTACAATGAGCAGTTCTTC. Drawing the rest from reference TRBV7-8 and TRBJ2-1, the complete variable domain is GAGVSQSPRYKVAKRGQDVALRCDPISGHVSLFWYQQALGQGPEFLTYFQNEAQLDKSGLPSDRFFAERPEGSVSTLKIQRTQQEDSAVYLCASSPGGAGAGYNEQFFGPGTRLTVL.

The chain combines TRBV6-5 with TRBJ2-1; 9 bases are a match to TRBD1. Germline values: CDR1 MNHEY, CDR2 SVGAGI. V gave up 7 bases and J gave up 5 bases; unmatched junction bases: 3. The length of the CDR3 is 13 residues. The CDR3 DNA follows: TGTGCCAGCATAAGGACAGGGGACAATGAGCAGTTCTTC. It codes for CASIRTGDNEQFF.

The chain couples TRBV19 to TRBJ1-4; D unclear. This CDR3 is 13 amino acids long. V lost 3 bases to trimming and J lost 8 bases, with 10 bases between them. Germline V CDR1 and CDR2: LNHDA, SQIVND (reference sequence). The CDR3 nucleotides are TGTGCCAGTAGTATCTCCCCTCAGGAAAAACTGTTTTTT. Translated: CASSISPQEKLFF.

This rearrangement joins TRBV10-3 to TRBJ2-2, with TRBD2 matching 7 bases. The germline CDR1 and CDR2 sequences are ENHRY and SYGVKD. Trimming removed 10 bases from V and 6 bases from J; junction bases left unmatched: 14. The CDR3 runs to 15 residues. The CDR3 here is CATQPGGGYSGELFF. CDR3 nucleotides: TGTGCCACCCAGCCGGGCGGGGGTTATTCCGGGGAGCTGTTTTTT.